A selection of T cell receptor beta chains follows, all from one sample in a study of spatial heterogeneity in lung cancer. TCRdb re-derived calls from the 5' RACE reads in MiXCR, one entry per CDR3 protein. The sample includes over 6,500 distinct CDR3 sequences, about 12% of them seen just once. This sample comprised lung tumor tissue, obtained at surgery. These receptors were taken from a male donor with early-stage non-small cell lung cancer. CDR3s include the opening cysteine and the closing phenylalanine or tryptophan. D genes are given only for firm matches. Size is omitted from some rows. Given values are once, few, many or a class for expanded clones.

j_call | cdr3_length | v_call | d_call | clone_size | cdr3_nt | cdr3_aa
TRBJ2-3 | 15 | TRBV7-9 | NA | many | TGTGCCAGCAGCTTAGCCGGGGGACCGTCAGATACGCAGTATTTT | CASSLAGGPSDTQYF
TRBJ2-5 | 16 | TRBV24-1 | TRBD2 | NA | TGTGCCACCAGTGACGGGACTAGTAGTACAACGGAGACCCAGTACTTC | CATSDGTSSTTETQYF
TRBJ2-1 | 14 | TRBV11-1 | TRBD2 | few | TGTGCCAGCAGCGGGGCTAGCGGGAGGACCGAGCAGTTCTTC | CASSGASGRTEQFF
TRBJ2-2 | 13 | TRBV7-2 | TRBD2 | many | TGTGCCACCAAAAGCGGGAGGGCTGGGGAGCTGTTTTTT | CATKSGRAGELFF
TRBJ2-3 | 17 | TRBV4-3 | TRBD2 | many | TGCGCCAGCAGCCAAGATCAGAAACTAGCGGGATCGGATACGCAGTATTTT | CASSQDQKLAGSDTQYF
TRBJ2-7 | 14 | TRBV20-1 | TRBD2 | NA | TGCAGTGCTAGAGATCCGCTTAGCGGGACGGAGCAGTACTTC | CSARDPLSGTEQYF
TRBJ2-5 | 14 | TRBV2 | TRBD1 | many | TGTGCCAGCACCCTCGGGACAGGACAAGAGACCCAGTACTTC | CASTLGTGQETQYF
TRBJ2-1 | 16 | TRBV29-1 | TRBD2 | medium-sized | TGCAGCGTCCGGACCGGGACTAGCGGGATCTACAATGAGCAGTTCTTC | CSVRTGTSGIYNEQFF
TRBJ2-7 | 12 | TRBV5-4 | NA | medium-sized | TGTGCCAGCAGCTTGGATACTGCGGAGCAGTACTTC | CASSLDTAEQYF
TRBJ1-2 | 10 | TRBV20-1 | NA | medium-sized | TGCAGTGCCTACACCTATGGCTACACCTTC | CSAYTYGYTF
TRBJ2-3 | 14 | TRBV20-1 | NA | many | TGCAGTGCTAGAAGGTCCAGCAGAGAGGATACGCAGTATTTT | CSARRSSREDTQYF
TRBJ1-6 | 15 | TRBV20-1 | NA | NA | TGCAGTGCTAGAGATGGGGGAAGGCGGAATTCACCCCTCCACTTT | CSARDGGRRNSPLHF
TRBJ2-1 | 17 | TRBV7-9 | TRBD2 | many | TGTGCCAGCAGCTCCCCGGGACTAGCGAGCCATCTGAGTGAGCAGTTCTTC | CASSSPGLASHLSEQFF
TRBJ2-4 | 17 | TRBV18 | TRBD1 | many | TGTGCCAGCTCACCGGGACAGGGATCCTCAGCCAAAAACATTCAGTACTTC | CASSPGQGSSAKNIQYF
TRBJ2-6 | 14 | TRBV12-3/TRBV12-4 | NA | many | TGTGCCATTCCAAGAGGATCCGGGGCCAACGTCCTGACTTTC | CAIPRGSGANVLTF
TRBJ2-7 | 15 | TRBV29-1 | NA | few | TGCAGCGTTGAAGATCCGTCGACAGGGAGGTACGAGCAGTACTTC | CSVEDPSTGRYEQYF
TRBJ2-7 | 13 | TRBV14 | NA | medium-sized | TGTGCCAGCAGCCAATCCCCTCGGGTCGAGCAGTACTTC | CASSQSPRVEQYF
TRBJ2-1 | 12 | TRBV29-1 | NA | medium-sized | TGCAGCGTTGGGGTCTATGAGGATGAGCAGTTCTTC | CSVGVYEDEQFF
TRBJ2-1 | 18 | TRBV11-2 | TRBD2 | few | TGTGCCAGCAGCTTGCTTGCGGGAGGGCCAAGCGCCGGGAATGAGCAGTTCTTC | CASSLLAGGPSAGNEQFF
TRBJ2-3 | 15 | TRBV29-1 | TRBD2 | many | TGCAGCGTTGAACTAGCGGGAGTGAGGACAGATACGCAGTATTTT | CSVELAGVRTDTQYF
TRBJ1-2 | 15 | TRBV28 | TRBD1 | medium-sized | TGTGCCAGCAGTTCTCCCACAGGGGTTGGCTATGGCTACACCTTC | CASSSPTGVGYGYTF
TRBJ2-5 | 17 | TRBV4-1 | TRBD2 | many | TGCGCCAGCAGCCAAGATGGGCTAGCGGGAGACGGAGAGACCCAGTACTTC | CASSQDGLAGDGETQYF
TRBJ2-1 | 15 | TRBV6-5 | TRBD1 | many | TGTGCCAGCAACCGAGGGACAGGAGATTACAATGAGCAGTTCTTC | CASNRGTGDYNEQFF
TRBJ1-5 | 15 | TRBV12-3/TRBV12-4 | TRBD1 | many | TGTGCCAGCACCGCGACAGGGGGTACGGATCAGCCCCAGCATTTT | CASTATGGTDQPQHF
TRBJ2-7 | 14 | TRBV2 | TRBD2 | many | TGTGCCAGCAGTGAATTAGCGGGAGGTCAAGAGCAGTACTTC | CASSELAGGQEQYF
TRBJ2-7 | 14 | TRBV11-1 | NA | many | TGTGCCAGCAGCCCGGAGGGAGGACCCTACGAGCAGTACTTC | CASSPEGGPYEQYF